The sequence of this TCR beta chain was determined in a study of a mutant IDH1 vaccine in newly diagnosed glioma. Across the whole study: Vaccines were begun 4-6 weeks after radiotherapy alone, or with temozolomide cycles.

As for this clone: Its antigen remains unknown.

The study's findings and limits: Seemingly, pseudoprogression had no relation to changes in the top peripheral T cell clonotypes.

The CDR3 length is 16 residues. Germline CDR1 and CDR2: SGHVS and FQNEAQ. Trimming cost V 3 bases and J 2 bases, with 14 bases left between them. Repertoires were generated with immunoSEQ multiplex PCR, while TCRdb's copy carries only in-frame clones and drops some. The sample records about 51,000 clones, more than 70% being singletons. The sample's time point: week 5, during vaccination. Vaccination used 300 ug of mutant IDH1 20-mer peptide per dose, with topical imiquimod. The source is a woman between 35 and 50 years old with glioma. The chain carries TRBV7-8 and TRBJ1-5; D is perhaps TRBD1 (5 bases). The material was PBMCs, obtained from a glioma patient whose treatment included an IDH1 peptide vaccine. The CDR3 nucleotides read TGTGCCAGCAGCTTGGGGGGGGGTAGAGGCAATCAGCCCCAGCATTTT. As protein: CASSLGGGRGNQPQHF.